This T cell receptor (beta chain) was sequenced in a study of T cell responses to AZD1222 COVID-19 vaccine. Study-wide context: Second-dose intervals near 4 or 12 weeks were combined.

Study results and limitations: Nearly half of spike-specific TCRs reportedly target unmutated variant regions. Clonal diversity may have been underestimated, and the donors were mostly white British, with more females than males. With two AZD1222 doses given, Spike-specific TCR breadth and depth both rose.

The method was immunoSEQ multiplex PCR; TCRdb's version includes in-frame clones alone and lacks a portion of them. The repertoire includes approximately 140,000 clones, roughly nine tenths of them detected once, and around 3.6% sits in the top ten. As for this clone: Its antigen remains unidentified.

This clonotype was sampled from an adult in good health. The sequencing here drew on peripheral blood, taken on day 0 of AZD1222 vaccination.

CDR3 sequence: CASSLEVSGGEQFF. For the CDR3, the DNA is TGCGCCAGCAGCTTGGAAGTTAGCGGGGGAGAGCAGTTCTTC. This chain joins TRBV5-1 and TRBJ2-1; 9 nucleotides align to TRBD2. J lost 10 bases, V lost 0 bases, and 5 bases had no gene match. The CDR3 has 14 amino acids. Germline lookup yields CDR1 SGHRS and CDR2 YFSETQ.